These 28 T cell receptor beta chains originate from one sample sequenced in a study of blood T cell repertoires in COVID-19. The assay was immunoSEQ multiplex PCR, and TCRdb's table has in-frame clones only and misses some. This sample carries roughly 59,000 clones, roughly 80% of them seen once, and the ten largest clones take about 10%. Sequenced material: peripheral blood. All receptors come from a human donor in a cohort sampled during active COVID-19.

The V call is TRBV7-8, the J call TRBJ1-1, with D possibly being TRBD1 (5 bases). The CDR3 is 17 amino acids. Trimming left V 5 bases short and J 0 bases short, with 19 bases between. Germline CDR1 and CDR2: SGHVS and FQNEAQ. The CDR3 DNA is TGTGCCAGCAGCCCAGTCCGAGGACCAGGGATGAACACTGAAGCTTTCTTT. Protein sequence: CASSPVRGPGMNTEAFF.

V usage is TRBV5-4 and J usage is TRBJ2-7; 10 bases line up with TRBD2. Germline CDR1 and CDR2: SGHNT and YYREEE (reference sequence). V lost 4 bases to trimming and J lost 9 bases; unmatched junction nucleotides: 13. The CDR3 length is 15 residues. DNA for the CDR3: TGTGCCAGCAGCCGGGGAGGGACTAGCGACAAAGCGCAGTACTTC. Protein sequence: CASSRGGTSDKAQYF.

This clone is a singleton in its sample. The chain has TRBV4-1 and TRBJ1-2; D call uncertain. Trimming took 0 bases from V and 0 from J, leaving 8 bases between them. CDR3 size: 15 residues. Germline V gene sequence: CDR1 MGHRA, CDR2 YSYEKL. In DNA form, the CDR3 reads TGCGCCAGCAGCCAAGATACGGTATCTAACTATGGCTACACCTTC. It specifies CASSQDTVSNYGYTF.

The CDR3: CASSVAGVNSGNTIYF. In DNA form, the CDR3 reads TGTGCCAGCAGCGTTGCCGGGGTTAACTCTGGAAACACCATATATTTT. This chain joins TRBV7-2 and TRBJ1-3; D is unclear. The CDR3 totals 16 residues. Germline V gives CDR1 SGHTA, CDR2 FQGNSA. Trimming shortened V by 5 bases and J by 0 bases, and 14 bases separated the two germline ends.

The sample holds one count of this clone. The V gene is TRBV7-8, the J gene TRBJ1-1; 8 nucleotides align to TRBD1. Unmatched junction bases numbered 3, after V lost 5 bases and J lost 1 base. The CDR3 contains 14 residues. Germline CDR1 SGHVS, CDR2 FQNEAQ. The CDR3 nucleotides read TGTGCCAGCAGCCCGGACAGGGAGAACACTGAAGCTTTCTTT. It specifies CASSPDRENTEAFF.

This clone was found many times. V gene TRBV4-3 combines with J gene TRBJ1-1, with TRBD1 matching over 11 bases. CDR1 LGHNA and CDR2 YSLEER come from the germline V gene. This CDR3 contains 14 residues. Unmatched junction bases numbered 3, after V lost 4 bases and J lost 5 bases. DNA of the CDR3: TGCGCCAGCAGCCCCCGGGACAGGGGGACTGAAGCTTTCTTT. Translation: CASSPRDRGTEAFF.

In DNA, the CDR3 is TGTGCCAGCAGCACGGGACAGGGATCCGAAAAACTGTTTTTT. Its protein product is CASSTGQGSEKLFF. This chain connects TRBV9 to TRBJ1-4, with TRBD1 matching 9 bases. The CDR3 has 14 residues. Germline loops: CDR1 SGDLS, CDR2 YYNGEE. Losses at the gene ends were 4 bases for V and 8 bases for J; bases not matched to a gene: 6.

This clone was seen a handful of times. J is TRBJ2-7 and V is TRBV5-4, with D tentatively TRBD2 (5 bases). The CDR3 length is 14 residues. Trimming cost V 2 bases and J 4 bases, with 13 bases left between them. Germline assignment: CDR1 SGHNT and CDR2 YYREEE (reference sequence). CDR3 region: CASSFYATGYEQYF. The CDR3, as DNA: TGTGCCAGCAGCTTTTACGCGACGGGATACGAGCAGTACTTC.

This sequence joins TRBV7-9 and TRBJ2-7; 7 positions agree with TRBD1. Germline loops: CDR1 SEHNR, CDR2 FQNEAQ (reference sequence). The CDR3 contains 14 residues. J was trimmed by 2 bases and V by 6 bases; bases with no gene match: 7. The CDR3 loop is CASRGGRSTYEQYF. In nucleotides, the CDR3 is TGTGCCAGCAGAGGGGGCAGGAGCACCTACGAGCAGTACTTC.

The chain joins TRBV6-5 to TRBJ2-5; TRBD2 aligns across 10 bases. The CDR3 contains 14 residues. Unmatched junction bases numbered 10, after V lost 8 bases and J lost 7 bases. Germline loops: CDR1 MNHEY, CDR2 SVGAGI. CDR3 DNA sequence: TGTGCCAGCGGAACCGGGACTAGCGAAGGGACCCAGTACTTC. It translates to CASGTGTSEGTQYF.

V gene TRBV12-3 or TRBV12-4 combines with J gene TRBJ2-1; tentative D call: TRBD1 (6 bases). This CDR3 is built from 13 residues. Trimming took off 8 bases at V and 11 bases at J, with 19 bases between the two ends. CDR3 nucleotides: TGTGCCAGCTTATCTCCGGGACAAGGGAAGCAGTTCTTC. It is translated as CASLSPGQGKQFF.

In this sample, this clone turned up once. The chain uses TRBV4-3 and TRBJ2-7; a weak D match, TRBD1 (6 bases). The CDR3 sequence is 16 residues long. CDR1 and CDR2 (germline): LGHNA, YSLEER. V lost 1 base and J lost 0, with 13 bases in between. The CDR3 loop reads CASSQAWDTASYEQYF. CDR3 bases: TGCGCCAGCAGCCAAGCTTGGGACACGGCCTCCTACGAGCAGTACTTC.

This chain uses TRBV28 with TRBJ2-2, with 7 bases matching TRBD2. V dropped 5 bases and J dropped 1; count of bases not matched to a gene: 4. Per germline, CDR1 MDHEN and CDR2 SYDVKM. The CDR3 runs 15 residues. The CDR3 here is CASSSTSVNTGELFF. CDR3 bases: TGTGCCAGCAGTAGTACTAGCGTGAACACCGGGGAGCTGTTTTTT.

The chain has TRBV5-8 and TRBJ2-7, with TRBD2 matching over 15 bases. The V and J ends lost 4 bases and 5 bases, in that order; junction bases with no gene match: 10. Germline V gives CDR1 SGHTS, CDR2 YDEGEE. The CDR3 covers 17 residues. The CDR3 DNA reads TGTGCCAGCAGCAGGGAGGGACTAGCGGGAGGATCCCACGAGCAGTACTTC. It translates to CASSREGLAGGSHEQYF.

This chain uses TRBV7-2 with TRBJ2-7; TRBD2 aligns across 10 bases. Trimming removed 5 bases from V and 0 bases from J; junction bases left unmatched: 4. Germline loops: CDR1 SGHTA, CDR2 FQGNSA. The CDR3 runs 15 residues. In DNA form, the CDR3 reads TGTGCCAGCAGCGTAGGACTAGCGGACTCCTACGAGCAGTACTTC. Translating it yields CASSVGLADSYEQYF.

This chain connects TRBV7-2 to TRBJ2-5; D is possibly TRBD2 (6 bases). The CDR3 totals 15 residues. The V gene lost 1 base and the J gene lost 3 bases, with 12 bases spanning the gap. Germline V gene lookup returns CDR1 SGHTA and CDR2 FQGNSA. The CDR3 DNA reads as TGTGCCAGCAGCTTAGGGAGGGGTCATGAAGAGACCCAGTACTTC. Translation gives CASSLGRGHEETQYF. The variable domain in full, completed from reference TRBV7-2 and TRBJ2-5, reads GAGVSQSPSNKVTEKGKDVELRCDPISGHTALYWYRQSLGQGLEFLIYFQGNSAPDKSGLPSDRFSAERTGGSVSTLTIQRTQQEDSAVYLCASSLGRGHEETQYFGPGTRLLVL.

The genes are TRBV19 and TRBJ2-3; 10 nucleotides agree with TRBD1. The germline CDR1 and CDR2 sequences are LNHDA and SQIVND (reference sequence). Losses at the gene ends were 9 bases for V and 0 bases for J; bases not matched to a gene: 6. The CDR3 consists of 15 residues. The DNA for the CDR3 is TGTGCCAGCCGACCGGGACAGGGGAGCACAGATACGCAGTATTTT. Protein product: CASRPGQGSTDTQYF.

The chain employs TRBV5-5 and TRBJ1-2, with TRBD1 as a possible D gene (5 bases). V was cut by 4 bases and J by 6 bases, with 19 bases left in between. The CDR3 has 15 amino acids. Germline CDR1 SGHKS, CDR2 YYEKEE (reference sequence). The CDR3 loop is CASSRLAGGGDGYTF. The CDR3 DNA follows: TGTGCCAGCAGCCGCCTTGCGGGGGGGGGTGATGGCTACACCTTC.

The CDR3 DNA reads TGTGCCAGCAGCCAAGCGAGGGGGGAGCTGTTTTTT. The encoded protein is CASSQARGELFF. The V call is TRBV3-1 (or the pseudogene TRBV3-2), the J call TRBJ2-2; D is undetermined. This CDR3 is built from 12 residues. Trimming stripped 1 base from V and 8 bases from J, with 5 bases between. Germline V gene data show CDR1 as LGHDT and CDR2 as YNNKEL (reference sequence).

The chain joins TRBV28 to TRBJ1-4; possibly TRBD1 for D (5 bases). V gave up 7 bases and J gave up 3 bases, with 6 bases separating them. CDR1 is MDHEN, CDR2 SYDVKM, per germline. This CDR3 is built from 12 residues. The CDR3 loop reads CASTRANEKLFF. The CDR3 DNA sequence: TGTGCCAGCACCAGGGCTAATGAAAAACTGTTTTTT.

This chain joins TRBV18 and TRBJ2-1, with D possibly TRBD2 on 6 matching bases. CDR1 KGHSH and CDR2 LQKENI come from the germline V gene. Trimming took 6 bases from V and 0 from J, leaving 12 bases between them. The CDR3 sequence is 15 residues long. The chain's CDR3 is CASSGRETSYNEQFF. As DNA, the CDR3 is TGTGCCAGCTCGGGCCGGGAGACCTCCTACAATGAGCAGTTCTTC.

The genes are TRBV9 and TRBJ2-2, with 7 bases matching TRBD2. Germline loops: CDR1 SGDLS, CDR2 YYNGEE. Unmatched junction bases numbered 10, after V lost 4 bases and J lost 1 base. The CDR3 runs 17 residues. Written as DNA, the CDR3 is TGTGCCAGCAGCCCCCGCTCGGGGACTAAGAACACCGGGGAGCTGTTTTTT. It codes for CASSPRSGTKNTGELFF.

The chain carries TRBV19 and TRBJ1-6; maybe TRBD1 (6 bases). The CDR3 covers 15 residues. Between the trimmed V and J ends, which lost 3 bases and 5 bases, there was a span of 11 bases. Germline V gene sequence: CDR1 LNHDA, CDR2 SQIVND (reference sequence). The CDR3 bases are TGTGCCAGTAGTATCAGAGGGGGAGATAATTCACCCCTCCACTTT. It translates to CASSIRGGDNSPLHF. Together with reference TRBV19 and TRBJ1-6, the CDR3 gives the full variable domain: DGGITQSPKYLFRKEGQNVTLSCEQNLNHDAMYWYRQDPGQGLRLIYYSQIVNDFQKGDIAEGYSVSREKKESFPLTVTSAQKNPTAFYLCASSIRGGDNSPLHFGNGTRLTVT.

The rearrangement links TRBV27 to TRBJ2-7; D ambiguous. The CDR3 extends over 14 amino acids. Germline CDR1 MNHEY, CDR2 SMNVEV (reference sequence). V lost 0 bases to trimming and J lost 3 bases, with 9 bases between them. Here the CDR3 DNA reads TGTGCCAGCAGTTTATCCCCTTCTATCTACGAGCAGTACTTC. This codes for CASSLSPSIYEQYF.

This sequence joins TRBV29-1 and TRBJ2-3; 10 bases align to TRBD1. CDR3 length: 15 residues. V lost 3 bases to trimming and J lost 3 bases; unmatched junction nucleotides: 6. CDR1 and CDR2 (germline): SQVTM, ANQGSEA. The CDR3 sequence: CSVDNRDRGTDTQYF. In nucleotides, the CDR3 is TGCAGCGTTGATAACAGGGACAGGGGTACAGATACGCAGTATTTT.

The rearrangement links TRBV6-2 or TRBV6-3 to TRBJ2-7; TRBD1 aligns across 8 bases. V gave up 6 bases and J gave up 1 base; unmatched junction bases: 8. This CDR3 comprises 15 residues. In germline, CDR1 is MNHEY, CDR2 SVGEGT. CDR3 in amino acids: CASSLGQAGSYEQYF. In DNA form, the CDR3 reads TGTGCCAGCAGCCTGGGACAGGCCGGATCCTACGAGCAGTACTTC.

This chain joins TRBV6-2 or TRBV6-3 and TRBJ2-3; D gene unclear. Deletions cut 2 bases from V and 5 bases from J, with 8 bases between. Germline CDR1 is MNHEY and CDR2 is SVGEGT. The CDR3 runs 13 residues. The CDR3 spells CASSYPPRDTQYF. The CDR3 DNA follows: TGTGCCAGCAGTTACCCCCCTAGAGATACGCAGTATTTT.

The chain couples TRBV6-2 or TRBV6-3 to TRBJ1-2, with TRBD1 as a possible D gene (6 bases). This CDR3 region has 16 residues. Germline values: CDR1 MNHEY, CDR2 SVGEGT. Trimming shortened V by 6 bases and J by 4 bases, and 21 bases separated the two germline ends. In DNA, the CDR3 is TGTGCCAGCAGCTTCGGGGGGGGCAGAAGCGGCTATGGCTACACCTTC. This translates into CASSFGGGRSGYGYTF.